The 6 T cell receptor beta chains below all came from one sample that was sequenced in a study of cytomegalovirus exposure and HLA in healthy donors. Primers: 60 Vbeta forward and 13 Jbeta reverse. This table comes from immunoSEQ multiplex PCR, and its TCRdb copy is limited to in-frame clones, with some not included. The data show around 110,000 clones, under 85% seen once. Material for sequencing was PBMCs. The receptor set was obtained from a man under 40 in good health and CMV-seropositive.

The genes are TRBV4-1 and TRBJ2-2; 7 bases map to TRBD2. V was pared by 4 bases and J by 5 bases, with 4 bases of the junction left unmatched. CDR3 length equals 14 residues. The germline gives CDR1 MGHRA, CDR2 YSYEKL. CDR3 sequence: CASSLREGTGELFF. The DNA for the CDR3 is TGCGCCAGCAGCCTCAGGGAGGGAACCGGGGAGCTGTTTTTT.

With regard to this clone: The identical CDR3 is also encoded by other nucleotide sequences in the sample. This chain connects TRBV30 to TRBJ2-5; 12 bases are shared with TRBD2. The CDR3 spans 14 residues. CDR1 and CDR2 (germline): GTSNPN, SVGIG (reference sequence). J lost 3 bases, V lost 3 bases, and 2 bases had no gene match. The DNA for the CDR3 is TGTGCCTGGAGAGCTAGCGGGGGGGAAGAGACCCAGTACTTC. Its translation is CAWRASGGEETQYF.

V is TRBV5-5 and J is TRBJ1-5; the D is unclear. This CDR3 comprises 10 residues. CDR1 is SGHKS and CDR2 is YYEKEE in the germline V gene (reference sequence). The ends were cut back, 10 bases at V and 12 bases at J, with 14 bases in the middle. This chain's CDR3 is CAPNTRDQHF. CDR3 nucleotide sequence: TGTGCCCCCAACACCCGGGACCAGCATTTT.

The chain couples TRBV6-5 to TRBJ2-7; 7 positions match TRBD1. The germline V gene has CDR1 MNHEY and CDR2 SVGAGI. After removal of 2 bases from V and 3 bases from J, the junction contained 7 bases not matched to a gene. The CDR3 is made up of 15 amino acids. CDR3: CASSYLPQGIYEQYF. The DNA of the CDR3 is TGTGCCAGCAGTTACCTGCCACAGGGGATCTACGAGCAGTACTTC.

The chain joins TRBV29-1 to TRBJ1-5, with 9 bases lining up with TRBD1. Germline CDR1 reads SQVTM; CDR2 reads ANQGSEA. V lost 7 bases and J lost 6; bases outside the gene matches: 7. CDR3 size: 13 residues. CDR3 residues: CSAGDRAGQPQHF. The CDR3 region has the DNA TGCAGCGCGGGGGACAGGGCTGGTCAGCCCCAGCATTTT.

This clone was counted only a few times. Mismatch with germline at one junction end may stem from a read error. The V gene is TRBV6-1, the J gene TRBJ2-3; D may be TRBD1 (7 bases). Looked up from germline, CDR1 is MNHNS and CDR2 is SASEGT. This CDR3 region has 13 residues. The CDR3 DNA is TGTGCCAGCAGTGAAGGCGGGACAGCTACGCAGTATTTT. It encodes CASSEGGTATQYF.